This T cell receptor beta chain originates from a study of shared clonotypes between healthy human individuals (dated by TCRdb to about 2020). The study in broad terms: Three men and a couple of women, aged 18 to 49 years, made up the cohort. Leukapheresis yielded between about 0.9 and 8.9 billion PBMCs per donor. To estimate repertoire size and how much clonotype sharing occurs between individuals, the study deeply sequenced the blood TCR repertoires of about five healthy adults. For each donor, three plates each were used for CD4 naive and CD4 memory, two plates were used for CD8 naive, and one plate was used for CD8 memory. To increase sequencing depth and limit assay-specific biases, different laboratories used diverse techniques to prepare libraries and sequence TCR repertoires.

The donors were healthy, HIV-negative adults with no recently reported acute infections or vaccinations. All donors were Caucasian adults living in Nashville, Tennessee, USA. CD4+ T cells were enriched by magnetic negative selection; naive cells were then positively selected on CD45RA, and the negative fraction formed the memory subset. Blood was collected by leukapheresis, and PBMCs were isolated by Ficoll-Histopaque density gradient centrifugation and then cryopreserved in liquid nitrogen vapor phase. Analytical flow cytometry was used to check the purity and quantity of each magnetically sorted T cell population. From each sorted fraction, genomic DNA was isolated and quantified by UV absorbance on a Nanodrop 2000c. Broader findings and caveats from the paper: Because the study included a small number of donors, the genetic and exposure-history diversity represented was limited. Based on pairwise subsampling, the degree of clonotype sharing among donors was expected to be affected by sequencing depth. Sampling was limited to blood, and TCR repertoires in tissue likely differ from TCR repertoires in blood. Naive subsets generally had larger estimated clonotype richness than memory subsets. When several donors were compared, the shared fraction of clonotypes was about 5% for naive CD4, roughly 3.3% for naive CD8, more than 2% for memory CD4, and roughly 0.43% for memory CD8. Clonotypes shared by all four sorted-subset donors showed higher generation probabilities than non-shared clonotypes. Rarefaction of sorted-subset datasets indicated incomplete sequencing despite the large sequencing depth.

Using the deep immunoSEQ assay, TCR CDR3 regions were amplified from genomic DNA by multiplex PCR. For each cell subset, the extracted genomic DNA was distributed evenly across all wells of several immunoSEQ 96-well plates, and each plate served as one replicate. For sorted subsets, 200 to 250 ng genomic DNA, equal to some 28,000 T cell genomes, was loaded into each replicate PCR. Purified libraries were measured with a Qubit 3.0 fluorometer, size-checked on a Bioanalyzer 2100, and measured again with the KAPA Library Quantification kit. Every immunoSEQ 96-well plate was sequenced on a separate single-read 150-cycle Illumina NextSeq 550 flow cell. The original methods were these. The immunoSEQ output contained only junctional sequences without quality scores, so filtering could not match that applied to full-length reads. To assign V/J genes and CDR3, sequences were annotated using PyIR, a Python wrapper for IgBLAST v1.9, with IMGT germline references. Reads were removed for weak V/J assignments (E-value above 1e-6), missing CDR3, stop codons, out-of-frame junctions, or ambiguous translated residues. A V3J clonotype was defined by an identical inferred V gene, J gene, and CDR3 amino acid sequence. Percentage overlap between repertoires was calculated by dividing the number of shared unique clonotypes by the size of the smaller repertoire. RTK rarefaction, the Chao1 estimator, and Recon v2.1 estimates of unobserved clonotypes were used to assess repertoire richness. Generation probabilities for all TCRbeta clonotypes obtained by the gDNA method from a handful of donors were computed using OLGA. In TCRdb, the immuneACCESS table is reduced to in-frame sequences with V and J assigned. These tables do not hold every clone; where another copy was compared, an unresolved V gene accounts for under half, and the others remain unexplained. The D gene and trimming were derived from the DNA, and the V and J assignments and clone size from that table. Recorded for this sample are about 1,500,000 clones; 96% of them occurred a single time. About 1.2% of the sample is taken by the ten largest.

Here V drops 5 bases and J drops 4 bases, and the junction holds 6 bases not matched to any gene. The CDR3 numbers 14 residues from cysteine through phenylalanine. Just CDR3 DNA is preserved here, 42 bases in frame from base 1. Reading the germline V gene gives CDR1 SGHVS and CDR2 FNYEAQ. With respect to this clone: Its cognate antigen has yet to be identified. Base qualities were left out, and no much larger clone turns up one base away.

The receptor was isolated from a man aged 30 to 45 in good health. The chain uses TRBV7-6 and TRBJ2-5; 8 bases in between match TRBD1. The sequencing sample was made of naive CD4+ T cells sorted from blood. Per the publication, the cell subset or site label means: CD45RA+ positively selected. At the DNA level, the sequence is TGTGCCAGCAGCAGGCTACAGGGGGGAGAGACCCAGTACTTC. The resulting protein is CASSRLQGGETQYF. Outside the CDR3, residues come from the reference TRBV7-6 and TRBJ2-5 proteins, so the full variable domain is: GAGVSQSPRYKVTKRGQDVALRCDPISGHVSLYWYRQALGQGPEFLTYFNYEAQQDKSGLPNDRFSAERPEGSISTLTIQRTEQRDSAMYRCASSRLQGGETQYFGPGTRLLVL.